This T cell receptor beta chain was observed in a study of regulatory T cells in long-lasting Graves disease. Study findings and constraints: Newly diagnosed disease favored TRBV20-1 and TRBJ2-1 over persistent disease.

Trimming removed 9 bases at V and 2 bases at J, with 14 bases between. Looked up from germline, CDR1 is MDHEN and CDR2 is SYDVKM. CDR3 length: 14 residues. Time point of the sample: newly diagnosed GD, antithyroid drugs for less than 3 months. The TCR library was prepared using RNA isolated from PBMCs. This clonotype showed up many times. Its target is not known. Construction of the TCR beta libraries employed iRepertoire HTBI primers in conjunction with Arm-PCR of CDR3 regions. TCRdb re-called the multiplex PCR reads through MiXCR, storing one row per CDR3 protein. This table has 400,000 to 550,000 distinct CDR3 sequences, about a sixth appearing once. These data were also filed under a second study, of T cells in Graves' hyperthyroidism and ophthalmopathy. From that study: Clinical symptoms, serum thyroxine, TRAb, thyroid ultrasound and orbital computed tomography informed diagnoses. Primed by the HTBI set, a first-round RT-PCR was run on the TCR CDR3.

This sequence originates from a woman aged 25 to 45 with Graves disease. The sample in question was peripheral blood mononuclear cells (PBMCs), obtained at new diagnosis, from a patient treated with antithyroid drugs. This chain links TRBV28 with TRBJ2-1; perhaps D is TRBD1 or TRBD2 (6 bases each). CDR3 loop: CASKRGPPYNEQFF. In DNA, the CDR3 is TGTGCCAGTAAACGGGGGCCGCCCTACAATGAGCAGTTCTTC. Full variable domain (missing parts from reference TRBV28 and TRBJ2-1): DVKVTQSSRYLVKRTGEKVFLECVQDMDHENMFWYRQDPGLGLRLIYFSYDVKMKEKGDIPEGYSVSREKKERFSLILESASTNQTSMYLCASKRGPPYNEQFFGPGTRLTVL.